The rows below give T cell receptor beta chains drawn from one sample of a study of Ad26.COV2.S vaccination and SARS-CoV-2 variants. Sequencing was performed with immunoSEQ multiplex PCR; in TCRdb, only in-frame clones are kept and a portion is missing. The table includes roughly 140,000 clones, just over 85% detected once. This specimen consisted of peripheral blood, obtained after recovery from COVID-19. The receptors were gathered from a human donor who had recovered from COVID-19. Both conserved end residues are part of each CDR3. Fields, in order: D gene, J gene, clone size, CDR3 length, V gene, CDR3 protein, CDR3 DNA. D genes are given only for firm matches. Clone sizes are given selectively: once, few, many, or a class where the clone is expanded.

TRBD1 | TRBJ1-6 | many | 15 | TRBV5-4 | CASSEDRGLHSPLHF | TGTGCCAGCAGCGAAGACAGGGGGTTGCATTCACCCCTCCACTTT
. | TRBJ2-1 | . | 11 | TRBV10-3 | CAISDYNEQFF | TGTGCCATCAGTGACTACAATGAGCAGTTCTTC
TRBD2 | TRBJ2-1 | . | 15 | TRBV5-4 | CASSLARGGLNEQFF | TGTGCCAGCAGCTTGGCTCGGGGGGGCTTGAATGAGCAGTTCTTC
. | TRBJ1-5 | . | 14 | TRBV18 | CASSQQVSNQPQHF | TGTGCCAGCTCGCAACAGGTTAGCAATCAGCCCCAGCATTTT
. | TRBJ1-1 | . | 14 | TRBV9 | CASSVGSSNTEAFF | TGTGCCAGCAGCGTAGGATCTTCGAACACTGAAGCTTTCTTT
. | TRBJ2-7 | . | 12 | TRBV28 | CASSLSSYEQYF | TGTGCCAGCAGTTTGAGTTCCTACGAGCAGTACTTC
. | TRBJ2-7 | . | 13 | TRBV5-1 | CASSPGGLYEQYF | TGCGCCAGCAGCCCCGGGGGGCTCTACGAGCAGTACTTC
. | TRBJ1-6 | . | 15 | TRBV9 | CASSSGGEVNSPLHF | TGTGCCAGCAGCTCCGGGGGGGAAGTAAATTCACCCCTCCACTTT
TRBD1 | TRBJ1-6 | once | 13 | TRBV9 | CASAVTGDSPLHF | TGTGCCAGCGCGGTCACAGGGGACTCACCCCTCCACTTT
. | TRBJ1-2 | . | 13 | TRBV19 | CASSQGTQYGYTF | TGTGCCAGTAGTCAAGGGACACAGTATGGCTACACCTTC
TRBD2 | TRBJ2-7 | few | 13 | TRBV29-1 | CSVLAGGGYEQYF | TGCAGCGTTCTAGCGGGTGGGGGCTACGAGCAGTACTTC
TRBD1 | TRBJ2-7 | . | 13 | TRBV30 | CAWRPTGAYEQYF | TGTGCCTGGCGCCCAACAGGGGCCTACGAGCAGTACTTC
TRBD1 | TRBJ2-7 | few | 16 | TRBV18 | CASSPPRGQGPYEQYF | TGTGCCAGCTCACCTCCAAGGGGACAGGGGCCTTACGAGCAGTACTTC
. | TRBJ2-3 | . | 14 | TRBV7-2 | CASSFSTITDTQYF | TGTGCCAGCAGCTTCTCAACTATCACAGATACGCAGTATTTT
. | TRBJ1-2 | . | 16 | TRBV7-9 | CASSPTGFGGVYGYTF | TGTGCCAGCAGCCCAACGGGCTTCGGTGGGGTCTATGGCTACACCTTC
TRBD1 | TRBJ1-1 | . | 16 | TRBV13 | CASSLILQGAVEAAFF | TGTGCCAGCAGCTTAATCCTGCAGGGGGCCGTTGAGGCAGCTTTCTTT
. | TRBJ1-1 | . | 13 | TRBV19 | CASRRTGNTEAFF | TGTGCCAGTAGACGGACGGGGAACACTGAAGCTTTCTTT
TRBD2 | TRBJ2-3 | . | 14 | TRBV2 | CASRGGGAADTQYF | TGTGCCAGCAGGGGCGGGGGGGCTGCAGATACGCAGTATTTT
. | TRBJ2-2 | . | 15 | TRBV6-4 | CASREQALNTGELFF | TGTGCCAGCAGAGAGCAGGCTCTGAACACCGGGGAGCTGTTTTTT
TRBD1 | TRBJ2-2 | . | 18 | TRBV24-1 | CATSDVPWDRVNTGELFF | TGTGCCACCAGTGATGTGCCCTGGGACAGGGTAAACACCGGGGAGCTGTTTTTT
TRBD1 | TRBJ1-2 | . | 13 | TRBV5-4 | CASSMTGDYGYTF | TGTGCCAGCAGCATGACAGGGGATTATGGCTACACCTTC
. | TRBJ1-1 | . | 14 | TRBV13 | CASSFTSMNTEAFF | TGTGCCAGCAGCTTTACCAGCATGAACACTGAAGCTTTCTTT
. | TRBJ2-5 | . | 14 | TRBV6-2/TRBV6-3 | CASSRTRGQETQYF | TGTGCCAGCAGTCGCACCAGAGGCCAAGAGACCCAGTACTTC
. | TRBJ2-5 | . | 13 | TRBV4-3 | CASSLQLQETQYF | TGCGCCAGCAGCCTACAGCTTCAAGAGACCCAGTACTTC
. | TRBJ2-6 | . | 16 | TRBV7-9 | CAKGAFVGSGANVLTF | TGTGCTAAAGGGGCTTTTGTGGGCTCTGGGGCCAACGTCCTGACTTTC
. | TRBJ1-4 | . | 14 | TRBV28 | CASTSPPNYEKLFF | TGTGCCAGCACATCCCCACCAAACTATGAAAAACTGTTTTTT
TRBD1 | TRBJ2-1 | . | 16 | TRBV5-6 | CASSFWLGQEYNEQFF | TGTGCCAGCAGCTTTTGGCTGGGACAGGAGTACAATGAGCAGTTCTTC
. | TRBJ2-2 | . | 15 | TRBV29-1 | CSGWIVTGNTGELFF | TGCAGCGGATGGATTGTGACAGGGAACACCGGGGAGCTGTTTTTT
. | TRBJ1-1 | . | 13 | TRBV25-1 | CASSETENTEAFF | TGTGCCAGCAGTGAGACAGAGAACACTGAAGCTTTCTTT
. | TRBJ1-3 | . | 16 | TRBV7-6 | CASSLVGGAAGNTIYF | TGTGCCAGCAGCTTAGTTGGGGGCGCGGCTGGAAACACCATATATTTT
. | TRBJ1-2 | . | 16 | TRBV28 | CASSSTIQKLNYGYTF | TGTGCCAGCAGTTCTACAATACAGAAATTAAACTATGGCTACACCTTC
. | TRBJ2-7 | . | 15 | TRBV7-2 | CASSLFRGGAYEQYF | TGTGCCAGCAGCTTATTCAGGGGGGGCGCCTACGAGCAGTACTTC
. | TRBJ2-6 | . | 16 | TRBV5-1 | CASIGHTSSGANVLTF | TGCGCCAGCATTGGGCATACGTCTTCTGGGGCCAACGTCCTGACTTTC
. | TRBJ1-1 | . | 14 | TRBV7-9 | CASSLCGRSCEAFF | TGTGCCAGCAGCTTATGCGGCAGGAGTTGTGAAGCTTTCTTT
TRBD1 | TRBJ1-6 | few | 15 | TRBV5-1 | CASSPTTGYNSPLHF | TGCGCCAGCAGCCCGACGACAGGGTATAATTCACCCCTCCACTTT
. | TRBJ2-1 | . | 10 | TRBV2 | CASLSNEQFF | TGTGCCTCCCTTAGCAATGAGCAGTTCTTC
TRBD2 | TRBJ2-1 | . | 14 | TRBV20-1 | CSASITSGLREQFF | TGCAGTGCTAGTATTACTAGCGGGTTGCGTGAGCAGTTCTTC
. | TRBJ1-2 | . | 14 | TRBV4-3 | CASSQELGNYGYTF | TGCGCCAGCAGCCAAGAGCTGGGAAACTATGGCTACACCTTC
TRBD1 | TRBJ1-2 | once | 14 | TRBV5-1 | CASKSTGGAEGYTF | TGCGCCAGCAAGTCCACAGGGGGCGCGGAAGGCTACACCTTC
TRBD1 | TRBJ2-1 | . | 15 | TRBV6-6 | CASSYMTGLSNEQFF | TGTGCCAGCAGTTACATGACAGGGTTAAGCAATGAGCAGTTCTTC
TRBD1 | TRBJ2-3 | once | 16 | TRBV27 | CASSSAKTGGADTQYF | TGTGCCAGCAGTTCTGCGAAGACAGGGGGCGCAGATACGCAGTATTTT
. | TRBJ2-2 | few | 13 | TRBV6-2/TRBV6-3 | CASSLRPGGELFF | TGTGCCAGCAGTTTAAGACCGGGCGGGGAGCTGTTTTTT
. | TRBJ1-1 | few | 13 | TRBV29-1 | CSVSPRMNTEAFF | TGCAGCGTGTCTCCCAGGATGAACACTGAAGCTTTCTTT
. | TRBJ1-1 | . | 13 | TRBV27 | CASSWGINTEAFF | TGTGCCAGCAGTTGGGGGATTAACACTGAAGCTTTCTTT
TRBD1 | TRBJ2-3 | . | 19 | TRBV24-1 | CATSDFRTGRSSSTDTQYF | TGTGCCACCAGTGATTTTAGGACAGGACGTTCTTCCAGCACAGATACGCAGTATTTT
. | TRBJ2-7 | once | 14 | TRBV4-3 | CASSQERVWPEQYF | TGCGCCAGCAGCCAAGAGAGGGTTTGGCCCGAGCAGTACTTC
TRBD1 | TRBJ2-1 | . | 12 | TRBV3-1/TRBV3-2 | CASSQAGTGGFF | TGTGCCAGCAGCCAAGCCGGGACAGGGGGGTTCTTC
. | TRBJ2-7 | . | 15 | TRBV13 | CASSSGGRGVYEQYF | TGTGCCAGCAGCTCTGGAGGTCGAGGGGTCTACGAGCAGTACTTC
. | TRBJ1-1 | . | 12 | TRBV18 | CASSPLGTEAFF | TGTGCCAGCTCACCACTGGGCACTGAAGCTTTCTTT
. | TRBJ2-1 | . | 14 | TRBV4-2 | CASSQGGPTNEQFF | TGTGCCAGCAGCCAAGGGGGACCCACCAATGAGCAGTTCTTC